This T cell receptor (beta chain) stems from a study of blood T cell repertoires in COVID-19. The overall study: Samples of COVID-19 (acute and convalescent) were obtained from the United States, Italy and Spain. The analysed material was cDNA or gDNA that came from T cells, B-cell-depleted T cells, or PBMCs.

As processed by the authors: Amplification of reference gene primers provided the estimated nucleated cell counts. Here immunoSEQ multiplex PCR was the method, and the copy in TCRdb shows in-frame clones only, minus some. V, J and clone size are taken as reported in that table, and D and trimming were inferred from the DNA itself. Found here are 200,000 to 250,000 clones, roughly 80% of them singletons; the top ten hold 7.2%. This sequence was found in a woman in her seventies with acute or convalescent COVID-19. The sample consisted of peripheral blood.

The chain's CDR3 is CASSVTYGTSGGRAVAGELFF. The CDR3 nucleotides are TGTGCCAGCAGCGTAACGTACGGGACTAGCGGGGGGCGTGCGGTCGCCGGGGAGCTGTTTTTT. The chain joins TRBV7-8 to TRBJ2-2, with 15 bases lining up with TRBD2. The germline V gene encodes CDR1 SGHVS and CDR2 FQNEAQ. Unmatched junction bases numbered 19, after V lost 5 bases and J lost 6 bases. The length of the CDR3 is 21 residues.